A single sample gave rise to the 19 T cell receptor beta chains below, sequenced in a study of naive and memory T cell subsets. Four PCR rounds used nested alpha and beta constant region primers plus the SP2 primer. One entry per CDR3 protein results from TCRdb running MiXCR on the 5' RACE reads. The table lists about 59,000 distinct CDR3 sequences, 6% to 8.5% of them singletons. A UMI-containing oligonucleotide was joined by 3' ligation to the TCR cDNA template. Receptors originate from a female donor in good health.

This clonotype turned up a few times. J is TRBJ2-3 and V is TRBV27, with 8 bases aligning to TRBD1. The length of the CDR3 is 14 residues. Germline trimming cut 5 bases from V and 4 bases from J; bases unmatched to any gene: 5. The germline gives CDR1 MNHEY, CDR2 SMNVEV (reference sequence). In DNA, the CDR3 is TGTGCCAGCAGTCTCGGACAGGGTCCAGATACGCAGTATTTT. As protein: CASSLGQGPDTQYF.

This clonotype has a count of ten or more. V is TRBV12-3 or TRBV12-4 and J is TRBJ2-7; D unclear. The CDR3 extends over 11 amino acids. V was trimmed by 6 bases and J by 6 bases, leaving 9 bases between them. The CDR3, as DNA: TGTGCCAGCAGCTTAAGGTCCGAGCAGTACTTC. Residues: CASSLRSEQYF.

This clonotype was seen more than once but under ten times. This rearrangement joins TRBV30 to TRBJ2-3; 10 bases fit TRBD1. The V and J ends lost 5 bases and 5 bases, in that order; junction bases with no gene match: 1. The CDR3 has 12 residues. Germline-derived CDR1 and CDR2 are GTSNPN and SVGIG (reference sequence). The CDR3, as DNA: TGTGCCTGGGACAGGGGGCAAGATACGCAGTATTTT. Amino acid sequence: CAWDRGQDTQYF.

This chain links TRBV28 with TRBJ1-2; D call uncertain. There are 13 residues in the CDR3. Germline assignment: CDR1 MDHEN and CDR2 SYDVKM. The ends were cut back, 5 bases at V and 3 bases at J, with 10 bases in the middle. The CDR3 region is CASSPPGDYGYTF. In DNA form, the CDR3 reads TGTGCCAGCAGTCCCCCGGGAGACTATGGCTACACCTTC.

This clonotype was seen repeatedly, ten times or more. The V and J genes are TRBV6-4 and TRBJ1-1, with D uncertain. CDR1 and CDR2 from the germline V gene are MRHNA and SNTAGT. The CDR3 has 13 residues. V dropped 4 bases and J dropped 7 bases, with 13 bases sitting between them. CDR3 in DNA: TGTGCCAGCAGTGGAGGAGCCGGAGATGAAGCTTTCTTT. This codes for CASSGGAGDEAFF.

This clonotype was detected ten times or more. The chain is built from TRBV4-1 and TRBJ1-2; D remains unclear. The CDR3 covers 13 residues. Deletions cut 0 bases from V and 4 bases from J, with 6 bases between. The germline V gene has CDR1 MGHRA and CDR2 YSYEKL. The CDR3 DNA reads as TGCGCCAGCAGCCAAGATGGCAGCTATGGCTACACCTTC. The encoded protein is CASSQDGSYGYTF.

This clonotype was counted a few times. The chain is built from TRBV20-1 and TRBJ2-5; D ambiguous. V lost 0 bases to trimming and J lost 5 bases, with 10 bases between them. CDR1 DFQATT and CDR2 SNEGSKA come from the germline V gene (reference sequence). The CDR3 covers 13 residues. CDR3 loop: CSARDPWVETQYF. In nucleotides, the CDR3 is TGCAGTGCTAGAGATCCCTGGGTGGAGACCCAGTACTTC.

The rearrangement joins TRBV10-2 to TRBJ1-2; D is ambiguous. The CDR3 totals 13 residues. CDR1 is WSHSY and CDR2 is SAAADI in the germline V gene. V dropped 8 bases and J dropped 0 bases, with 10 bases sitting between them. The CDR3 here is CASATASNYGYTF. The CDR3 region has the DNA TGCGCCAGCGCGACGGCGTCTAACTATGGCTACACCTTC.

This clonotype has a count of ten or more. The gene calls are TRBV11-2 and TRBJ2-2; TRBD2 is a possible D gene (5 bases). The CDR3 covers 14 residues. The germline V gene has CDR1 SGHAT and CDR2 FQNNGV. Deletions cut 3 bases from V and 4 bases from J, with 9 bases between. DNA of the CDR3: TGTGCCAGCAGCTTGGGAGTGGGCACCGGGGAGCTGTTTTTT. Translation: CASSLGVGTGELFF.

This clonotype was seen at least ten times. J is TRBJ1-2 and V is TRBV29-1; D is undetermined. In germline, CDR1 is SQVTM, CDR2 ANQGSEA. CDR3 length: 13 amino acids. Deletions cut 4 bases from V and 0 bases from J, with 9 bases between. The CDR3: CSVGPGANYGYTF. Written as DNA, the CDR3 is TGCAGCGTTGGGCCCGGAGCTAACTATGGCTACACCTTC.

This clonotype was seen a handful of times. V gene TRBV6-1 combines with J gene TRBJ1-2; TRBD1 aligns across 9 bases. The J segment lost 4 bases and the V segment lost 2 bases, leaving 5 bases of the junction unmatched. Germline-derived CDR1 and CDR2 are MNHNS and SASEGT. The CDR3 is made up of 15 amino acids. The CDR3 protein is CASSEPGQGIYGYTF. The CDR3 DNA reads TGTGCCAGCAGTGAACCGGGACAGGGAATCTATGGCTACACCTTC.

This clonotype was counted only a few times. The chain recombines TRBV29-1 with TRBJ2-1, with D perhaps TRBD1 (5 bases). V dropped 4 bases and J dropped 12 bases, with 13 bases sitting between them. Germline loops: CDR1 SQVTM, CDR2 ANQGSEA. The CDR3 runs to 11 residues. The CDR3 DNA follows: TGCAGCGTTGCGGTGGGGCTTGGGCAGTTCTTC. It encodes CSVAVGLGQFF.

This clonotype was observed at least ten times. The CDR3 sequence: CASAPGGSYNEQFF. Written as DNA, the CDR3 is TGTGCCAGCGCTCCAGGGGGCTCCTACAATGAGCAGTTCTTC. This sequence joins TRBV28 and TRBJ2-1; TRBD1 aligns across 7 bases. The J segment lost 0 bases and the V segment lost 8 bases, leaving 4 bases of the junction unmatched. The germline V gene encodes CDR1 MDHEN and CDR2 SYDVKM. The CDR3 length is 14 residues.

This clonotype was counted at least ten times. The rearrangement uses TRBV20-1 and TRBJ1-1; unclear D gene. The CDR3 length is 11 residues. From germline, CDR1 is DFQATT and CDR2 SNEGSKA (reference sequence). Trimming took 6 bases from V and 10 from J, leaving 15 bases between them. The CDR3 is CSAQDVRRAFF. CDR3 nucleotides: TGCAGTGCCCAGGACGTCCGGCGAGCTTTCTTT.

This clonotype was detected ten times or more. This chain joins TRBV28 and TRBJ2-1, with TRBD1 matching 8 bases. Losses at the gene ends were 6 bases for V and 5 bases for J; bases not matched to a gene: 12. CDR3 length equals 16 residues. CDR1 is MDHEN, CDR2 SYDVKM, per germline. The CDR3 sequence is CASRGPGTGRDNEQFF. The CDR3 DNA follows: TGTGCCAGCAGAGGCCCCGGGACAGGACGGGACAATGAGCAGTTCTTC. The full variable domain, rest sourced from reference TRBV28 and TRBJ2-1, is DVKVTQSSRYLVKRTGEKVFLECVQDMDHENMFWYRQDPGLGLRLIYFSYDVKMKEKGDIPEGYSVSREKKERFSLILESASTNQTSMYLCASRGPGTGRDNEQFFGPGTRLTVL.

As DNA, the CDR3 is TGTGCCACCAGTCCTCTTGGGACTAGCGGGAGCGTTAACACCGGGGAGCTGTTTTTT. It encodes CATSPLGTSGSVNTGELFF. This chain connects TRBV24-1 to TRBJ2-2; TRBD2 matches at 14 bases. Trimming at V came to 6 bases and at J to 2 bases, leaving 10 bases not matched to a gene. In germline, CDR1 is KGHDR, CDR2 SFDVKD. The CDR3 is 19 amino acids.

The J gene is TRBJ1-3, the V gene TRBV18; D not resolved. The CDR3 sequence is 15 residues long. The germline V gene has CDR1 KGHSH and CDR2 LQKENI. Trimming removed 2 bases from V and 0 bases from J, with 8 bases in between. The CDR3 nucleotides read TGTGCCAGCTCACCATCTACCTACTCTGGAAACACCATATATTTT. As protein: CASSPSTYSGNTIYF.

This clonotype was counted many times. The gene calls are TRBV20-1 and TRBJ1-4, with D unclear. Trimming removed 2 bases from V and 7 bases from J, with 11 bases in between. Germline CDR1 DFQATT, CDR2 SNEGSKA (reference sequence). This CDR3 spans 13 amino acids. CDR3 bases: TGCAGTGCTAGAAGTGAGGGAAGTGAAAAACTGTTTTTT. It translates to CSARSEGSEKLFF.

This clonotype occurred many times. The chain links TRBV19 to TRBJ1-5; D ambiguous. The CDR3 is 17 residues long. V was trimmed by 0 bases and J by 0 bases, leaving 12 bases between them. Germline values: CDR1 LNHDA, CDR2 SQIVND (reference sequence). The DNA of the CDR3 is TGTGCCAGTAGTATAGATCGGACGGACTATAGCAATCAGCCCCAGCATTTT. Translation gives CASSIDRTDYSNQPQHF.